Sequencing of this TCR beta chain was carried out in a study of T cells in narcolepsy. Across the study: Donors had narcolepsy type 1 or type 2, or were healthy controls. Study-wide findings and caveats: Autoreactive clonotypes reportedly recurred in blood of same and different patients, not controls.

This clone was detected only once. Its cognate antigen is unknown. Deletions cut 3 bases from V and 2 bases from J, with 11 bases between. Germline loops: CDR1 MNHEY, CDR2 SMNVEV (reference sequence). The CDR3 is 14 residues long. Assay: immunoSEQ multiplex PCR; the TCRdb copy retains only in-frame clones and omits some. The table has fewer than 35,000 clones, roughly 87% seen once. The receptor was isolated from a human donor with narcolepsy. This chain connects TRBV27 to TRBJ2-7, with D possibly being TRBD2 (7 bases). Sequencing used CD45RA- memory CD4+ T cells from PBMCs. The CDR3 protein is CASSLRGGTYEQYF. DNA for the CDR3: TGTGCCAGCAGTTTGAGGGGGGGTACCTACGAGCAGTACTTC.